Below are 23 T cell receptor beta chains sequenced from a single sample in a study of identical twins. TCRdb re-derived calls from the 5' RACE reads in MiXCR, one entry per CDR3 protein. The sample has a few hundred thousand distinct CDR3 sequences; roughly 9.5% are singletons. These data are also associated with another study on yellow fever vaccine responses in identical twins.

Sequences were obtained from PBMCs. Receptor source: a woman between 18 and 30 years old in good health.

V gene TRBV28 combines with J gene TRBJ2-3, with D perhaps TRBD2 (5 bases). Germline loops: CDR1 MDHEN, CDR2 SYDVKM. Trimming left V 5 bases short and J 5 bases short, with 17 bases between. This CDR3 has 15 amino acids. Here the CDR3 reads CASSLGGVSKDTQYF. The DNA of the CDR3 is TGTGCCAGCAGTCTAGGAGGAGTCTCGAAAGATACGCAGTATTTT.

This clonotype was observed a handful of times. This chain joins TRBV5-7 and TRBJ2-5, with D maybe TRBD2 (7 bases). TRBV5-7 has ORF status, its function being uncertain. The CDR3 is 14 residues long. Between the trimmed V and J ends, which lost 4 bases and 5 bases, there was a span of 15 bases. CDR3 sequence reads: CASSPGGRRETQYF. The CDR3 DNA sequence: TGTGCCAGCAGCCCGGGGGGCCGCCGGGAGACCCAGTACTTC.

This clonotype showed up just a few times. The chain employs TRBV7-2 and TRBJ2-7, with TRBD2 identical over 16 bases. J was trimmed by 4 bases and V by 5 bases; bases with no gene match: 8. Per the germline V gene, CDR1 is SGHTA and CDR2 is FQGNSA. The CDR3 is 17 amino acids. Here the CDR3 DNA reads TGTGCCAGCAGCCAAAAAACGGGACTAGCGGGAGGGTACGAGCAGTACTTC. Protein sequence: CASSQKTGLAGGYEQYF.

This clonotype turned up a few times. The CDR3: CASSGWDKPEQYF. The CDR3 DNA follows: TGTGCCAGCAGCGGGTGGGACAAACCCGAGCAGTACTTC. This chain links TRBV7-9 with TRBJ2-7, with D possibly TRBD1 on 6 matching bases. The germline V and J ends were trimmed by 5 bases and 6 bases, with 14 bases remaining between them. Germline-derived CDR1 and CDR2 are SEHNR and FQNEAQ (reference sequence). This CDR3 spans 13 amino acids.

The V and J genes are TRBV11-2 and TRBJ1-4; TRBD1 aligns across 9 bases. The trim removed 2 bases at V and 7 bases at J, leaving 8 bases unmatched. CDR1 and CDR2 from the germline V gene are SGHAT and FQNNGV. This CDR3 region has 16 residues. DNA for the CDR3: TGTGCCAGCAGCTTATTATATGGGGACAGGGCTGAAAAACTGTTTTTT. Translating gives CASSLLYGDRAEKLFF. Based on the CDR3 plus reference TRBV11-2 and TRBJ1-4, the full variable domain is EAGVAQSPRYKIIEKRQSVAFWCNPISGHATLYWYQQILGQGPKLLIQFQNNGVVDDSQLPKDRFSAERLKGVDSTLKIQPAKLEDSAVYLCASSLLYGDRAEKLFFGSGTQLSVL.

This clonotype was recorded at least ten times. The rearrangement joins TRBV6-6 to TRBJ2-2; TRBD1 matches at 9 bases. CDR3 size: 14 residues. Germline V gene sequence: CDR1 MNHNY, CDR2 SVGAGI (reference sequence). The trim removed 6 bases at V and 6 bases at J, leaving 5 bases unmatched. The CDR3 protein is CASRQGADPGELFF. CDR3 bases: TGTGCCAGCAGACAGGGGGCAGACCCCGGGGAGCTGTTTTTT.

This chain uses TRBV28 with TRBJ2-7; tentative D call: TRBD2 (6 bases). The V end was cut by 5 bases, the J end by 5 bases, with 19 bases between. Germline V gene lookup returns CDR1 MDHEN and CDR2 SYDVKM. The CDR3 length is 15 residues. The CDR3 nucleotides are TGTGCCAGCAGTATACTCCCGCGGGGAGGCAACGAGCAGTACTTC. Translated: CASSILPRGGNEQYF.

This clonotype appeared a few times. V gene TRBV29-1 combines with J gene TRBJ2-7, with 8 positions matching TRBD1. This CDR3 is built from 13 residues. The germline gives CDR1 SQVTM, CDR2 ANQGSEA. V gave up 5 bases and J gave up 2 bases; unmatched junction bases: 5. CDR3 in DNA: TGCAGCGTTACGACAGGGGCCACCTACGAGCAGTACTTC. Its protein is CSVTTGATYEQYF.

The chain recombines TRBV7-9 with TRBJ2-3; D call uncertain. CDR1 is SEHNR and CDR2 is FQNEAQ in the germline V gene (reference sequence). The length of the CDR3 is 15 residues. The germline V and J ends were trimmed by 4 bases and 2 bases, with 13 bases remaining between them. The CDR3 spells CASSSALRYTDTQYF. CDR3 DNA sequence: TGTGCCAGCAGCTCTGCTTTGCGGTACACAGATACGCAGTATTTT.

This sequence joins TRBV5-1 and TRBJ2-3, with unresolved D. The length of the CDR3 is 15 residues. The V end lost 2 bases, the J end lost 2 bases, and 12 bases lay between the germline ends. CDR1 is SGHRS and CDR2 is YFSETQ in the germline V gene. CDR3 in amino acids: CASSFGQILTDTQYF. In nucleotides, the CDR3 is TGCGCCAGCAGCTTCGGTCAGATACTCACAGATACGCAGTATTTT.

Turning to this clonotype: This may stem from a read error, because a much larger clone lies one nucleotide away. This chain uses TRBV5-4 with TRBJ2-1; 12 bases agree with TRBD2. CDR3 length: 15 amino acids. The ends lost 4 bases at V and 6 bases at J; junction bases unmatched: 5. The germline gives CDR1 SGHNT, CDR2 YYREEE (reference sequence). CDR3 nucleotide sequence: TGTGCCAGCAGCCACCTAGCGGGGGGGCTCAATGAGCAGTTCTTC. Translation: CASSHLAGGLNEQFF.

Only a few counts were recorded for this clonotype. The CDR3 region is CATGLAGGGPDTQYF. DNA of the CDR3: TGTGCCACGGGACTAGCGGGGGGAGGGCCAGATACGCAGTATTTT. The V call is TRBV10-3, the J call TRBJ2-3; 15 positions match TRBD2. Germline V gene lookup returns CDR1 ENHRY and CDR2 SYGVKD. V was pared by 10 bases and J by 4 bases, with 6 bases of the junction left unmatched. This CDR3 region has 15 residues.

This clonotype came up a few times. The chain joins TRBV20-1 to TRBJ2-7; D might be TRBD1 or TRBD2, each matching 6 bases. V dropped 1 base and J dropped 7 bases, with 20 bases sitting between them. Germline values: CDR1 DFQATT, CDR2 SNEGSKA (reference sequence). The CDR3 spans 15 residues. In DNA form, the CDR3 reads TGCAGTGCTAGAGGCCCGGGGGCTGGGTTTCGGGAGCAGTACTTC. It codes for CSARGPGAGFREQYF.

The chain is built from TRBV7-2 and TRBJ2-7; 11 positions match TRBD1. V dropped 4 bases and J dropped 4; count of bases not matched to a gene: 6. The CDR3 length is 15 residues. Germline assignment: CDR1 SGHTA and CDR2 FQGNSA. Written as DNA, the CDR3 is TGTGCCAGCAGCTCCCGGACAGGGGGCTTTTACGAGCAGTACTTC. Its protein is CASSSRTGGFYEQYF.

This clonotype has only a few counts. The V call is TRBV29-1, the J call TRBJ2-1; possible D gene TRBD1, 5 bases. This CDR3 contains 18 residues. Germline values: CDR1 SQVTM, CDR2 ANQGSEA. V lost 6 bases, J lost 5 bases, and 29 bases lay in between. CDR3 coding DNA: TGCAGCGTCTTCAGGGTGAGGACCACCATGGGGTTAAACAATGAGCAGTTCTTC. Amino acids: CSVFRVRTTMGLNNEQFF.

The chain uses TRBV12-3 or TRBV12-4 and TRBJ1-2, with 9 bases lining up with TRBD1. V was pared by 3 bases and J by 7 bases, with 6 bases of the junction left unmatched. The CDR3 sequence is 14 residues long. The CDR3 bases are TGTGCCAGCAGTTTCCAACAGGGGGCGAGTGGCTACACCTTC. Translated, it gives CASSFQQGASGYTF.

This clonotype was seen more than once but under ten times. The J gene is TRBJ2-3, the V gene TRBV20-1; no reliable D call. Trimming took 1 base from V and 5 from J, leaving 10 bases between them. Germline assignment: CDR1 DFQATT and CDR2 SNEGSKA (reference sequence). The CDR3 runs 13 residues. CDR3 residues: CSARGPGGDTQYF. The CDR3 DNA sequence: TGCAGTGCTAGAGGACCGGGCGGAGATACGCAGTATTTT.

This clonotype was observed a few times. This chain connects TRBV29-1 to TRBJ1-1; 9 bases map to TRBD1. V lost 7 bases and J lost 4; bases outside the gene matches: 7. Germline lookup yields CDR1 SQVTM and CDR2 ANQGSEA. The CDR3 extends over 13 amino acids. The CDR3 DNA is TGCAGCGGGGGACAGGGTTTGATCACTGAAGCTTTCTTT. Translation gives CSGGQGLITEAFF.

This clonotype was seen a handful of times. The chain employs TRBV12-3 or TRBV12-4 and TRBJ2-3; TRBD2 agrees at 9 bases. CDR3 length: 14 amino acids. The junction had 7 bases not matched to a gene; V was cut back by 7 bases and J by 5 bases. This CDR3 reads CASTLSGGGDTQYF. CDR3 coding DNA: TGTGCCAGCACCCTTAGCGGGGGAGGAGATACGCAGTATTTT.

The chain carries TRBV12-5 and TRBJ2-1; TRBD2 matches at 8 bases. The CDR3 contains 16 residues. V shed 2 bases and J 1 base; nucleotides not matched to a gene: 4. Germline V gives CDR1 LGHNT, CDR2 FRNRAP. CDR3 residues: CASGLYGGESYNEQFF. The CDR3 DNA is TGTGCTAGTGGTTTGTACGGGGGGGAATCCTACAATGAGCAGTTCTTC.

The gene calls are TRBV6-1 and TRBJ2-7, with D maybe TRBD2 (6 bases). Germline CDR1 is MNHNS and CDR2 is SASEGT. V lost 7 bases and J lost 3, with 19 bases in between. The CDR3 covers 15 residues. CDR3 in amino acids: CASTHRDGGNYEQYF. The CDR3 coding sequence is TGTGCCAGCACCCACCGGGACGGGGGAAACTACGAGCAGTACTTC.

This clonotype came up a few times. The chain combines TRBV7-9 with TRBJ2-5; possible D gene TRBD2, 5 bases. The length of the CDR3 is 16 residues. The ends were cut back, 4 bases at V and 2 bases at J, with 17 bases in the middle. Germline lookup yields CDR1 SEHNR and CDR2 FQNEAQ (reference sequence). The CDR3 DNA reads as TGTGCCAGCAGCTCGCTAGCCGGTGGGGTACAAGAGACCCAGTACTTC. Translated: CASSSLAGGVQETQYF.

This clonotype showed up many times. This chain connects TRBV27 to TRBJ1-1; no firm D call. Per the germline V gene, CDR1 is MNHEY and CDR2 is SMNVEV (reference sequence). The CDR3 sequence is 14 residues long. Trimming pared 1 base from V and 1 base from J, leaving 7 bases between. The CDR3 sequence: CASSLLTGNTEAFF. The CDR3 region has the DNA TGTGCCAGCAGTTTATTGACGGGGAACACTGAAGCTTTCTTT.